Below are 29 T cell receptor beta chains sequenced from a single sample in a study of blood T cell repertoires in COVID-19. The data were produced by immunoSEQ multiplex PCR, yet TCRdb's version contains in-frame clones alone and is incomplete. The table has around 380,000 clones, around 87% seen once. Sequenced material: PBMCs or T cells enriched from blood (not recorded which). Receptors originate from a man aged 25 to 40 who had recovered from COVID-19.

CDR3 nucleotides: TGTGCCAGCAGCGTGTGGGCGGGACAGGTCGAAAAACTGTTTTTT. This codes for CASSVWAGQVEKLFF. This rearrangement joins TRBV7-9 to TRBJ1-4; 8 bases fit TRBD1. The CDR3 has 15 amino acids. Trimming at V came to 5 bases and at J to 8 bases, leaving 10 bases not matched to a gene. CDR1 and CDR2 from the germline V gene are SEHNR and FQNEAQ (reference sequence).

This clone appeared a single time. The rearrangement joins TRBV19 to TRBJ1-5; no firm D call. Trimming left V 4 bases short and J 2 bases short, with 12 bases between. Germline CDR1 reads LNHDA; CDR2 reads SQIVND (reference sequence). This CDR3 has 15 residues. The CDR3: CASSTSLLGNQPQHF. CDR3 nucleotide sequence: TGTGCCAGTAGTACCAGCCTTCTAGGCAATCAGCCCCAGCATTTT.

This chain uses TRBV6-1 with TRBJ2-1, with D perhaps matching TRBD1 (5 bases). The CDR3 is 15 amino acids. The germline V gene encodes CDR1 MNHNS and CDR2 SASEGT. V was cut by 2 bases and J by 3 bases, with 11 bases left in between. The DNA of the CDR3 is TGTGCCAGCAGTGAACAGGGCTCGGTCTACAATGAGCAGTTCTTC. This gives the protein CASSEQGSVYNEQFF.

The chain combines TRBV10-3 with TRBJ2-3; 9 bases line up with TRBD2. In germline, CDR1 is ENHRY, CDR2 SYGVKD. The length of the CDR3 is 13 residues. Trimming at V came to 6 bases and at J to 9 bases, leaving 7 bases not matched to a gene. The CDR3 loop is CAIRSLAGETQYF. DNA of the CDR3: TGTGCCATCAGGTCTTTAGCGGGGGAGACGCAGTATTTT.

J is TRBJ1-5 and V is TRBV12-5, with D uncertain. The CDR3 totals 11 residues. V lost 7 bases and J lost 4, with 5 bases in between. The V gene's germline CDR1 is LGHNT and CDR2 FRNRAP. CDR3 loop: CASDLNQPQHF. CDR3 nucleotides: TGTGCTAGTGACCTAAATCAGCCCCAGCATTTT.

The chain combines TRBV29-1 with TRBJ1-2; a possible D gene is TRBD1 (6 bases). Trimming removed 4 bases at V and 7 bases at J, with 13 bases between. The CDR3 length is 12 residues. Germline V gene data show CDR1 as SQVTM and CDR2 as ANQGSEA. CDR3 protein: CSVVSAGVGYTF. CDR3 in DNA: TGCAGCGTTGTATCAGCAGGGGTTGGCTACACCTTC.

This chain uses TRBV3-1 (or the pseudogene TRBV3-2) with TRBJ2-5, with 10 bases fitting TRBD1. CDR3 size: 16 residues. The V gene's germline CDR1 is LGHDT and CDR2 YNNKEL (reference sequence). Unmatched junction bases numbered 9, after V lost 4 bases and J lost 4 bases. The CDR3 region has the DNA TGTGCCAGCAGCCGACGGGGACAGGGGACGCGAGAGACCCAGTACTTC. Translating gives CASSRRGQGTRETQYF.

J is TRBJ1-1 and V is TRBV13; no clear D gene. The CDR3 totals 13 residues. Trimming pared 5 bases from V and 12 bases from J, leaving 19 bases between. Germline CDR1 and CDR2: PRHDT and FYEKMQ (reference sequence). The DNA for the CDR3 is TGTGCCAGCAGCCCGCTCGGTTCGGGAAGGACTTTCTTT. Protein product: CASSPLGSGRTFF.

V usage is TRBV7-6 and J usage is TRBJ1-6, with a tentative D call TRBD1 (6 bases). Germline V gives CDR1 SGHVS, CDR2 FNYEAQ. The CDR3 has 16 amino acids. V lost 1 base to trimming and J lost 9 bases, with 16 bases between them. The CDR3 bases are TGTGCCAGCAGCTTAGATGCTAGGCAGGGGTTTTCACCCCTCCACTTT. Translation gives CASSLDARQGFSPLHF. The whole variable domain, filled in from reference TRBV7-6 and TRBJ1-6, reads GAGVSQSPRYKVTKRGQDVALRCDPISGHVSLYWYRQALGQGPEFLTYFNYEAQQDKSGLPNDRFSAERPEGSISTLTIQRTEQRDSAMYRCASSLDARQGFSPLHFGNGTRLTVT.

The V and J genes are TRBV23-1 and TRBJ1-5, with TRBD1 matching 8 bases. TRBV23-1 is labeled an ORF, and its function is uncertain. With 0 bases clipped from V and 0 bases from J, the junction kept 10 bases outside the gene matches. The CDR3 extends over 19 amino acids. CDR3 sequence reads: CASSQSDRANFYSNQPQHF. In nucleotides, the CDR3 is TGCGCCAGCAGTCAATCGGACAGGGCGAACTTTTATAGCAATCAGCCCCAGCATTTT.

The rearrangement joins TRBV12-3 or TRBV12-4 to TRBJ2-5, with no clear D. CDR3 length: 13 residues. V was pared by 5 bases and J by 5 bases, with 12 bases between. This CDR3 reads CASSHGGPETQYF. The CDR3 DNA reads TGTGCCAGCAGTCACGGCGGTCCGGAGACCCAGTACTTC.

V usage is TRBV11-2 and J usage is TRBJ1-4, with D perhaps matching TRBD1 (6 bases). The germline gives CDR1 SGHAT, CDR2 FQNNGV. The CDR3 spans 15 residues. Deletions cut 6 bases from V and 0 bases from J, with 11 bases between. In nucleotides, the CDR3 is TGTGCCAGCAGTCGCAGGGGCCCAACTAATGAAAAACTGTTTTTT. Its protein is CASSRRGPTNEKLFF.

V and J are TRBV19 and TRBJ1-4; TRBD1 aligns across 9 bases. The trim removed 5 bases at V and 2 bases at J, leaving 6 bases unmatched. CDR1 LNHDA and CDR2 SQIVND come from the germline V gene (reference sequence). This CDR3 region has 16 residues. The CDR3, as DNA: TGTGCCAGTAGTTACCGACAGGGGGTTACTAATGAAAAACTGTTTTTT. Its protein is CASSYRQGVTNEKLFF.

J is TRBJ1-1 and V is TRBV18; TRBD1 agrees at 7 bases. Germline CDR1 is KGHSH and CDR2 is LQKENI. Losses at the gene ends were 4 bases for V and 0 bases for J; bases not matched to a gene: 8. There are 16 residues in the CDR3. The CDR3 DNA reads TGTGCCAGCTCACTACCGGGACAGCTTATGAACACTGAAGCTTTCTTT. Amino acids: CASSLPGQLMNTEAFF.

The CDR3 reads CASTGQIYEQYF. CDR3 in DNA: TGTGCCAGCACGGGACAGATATACGAGCAGTACTTC. This sequence joins TRBV6-5 and TRBJ2-7; 7 positions agree with TRBD1. The V gene end was trimmed by 7 bases and the J gene end by 4 bases; junction bases not matched to a gene: 4. Germline-derived CDR1 and CDR2 are MNHEY and SVGAGI. CDR3 size: 12 residues.

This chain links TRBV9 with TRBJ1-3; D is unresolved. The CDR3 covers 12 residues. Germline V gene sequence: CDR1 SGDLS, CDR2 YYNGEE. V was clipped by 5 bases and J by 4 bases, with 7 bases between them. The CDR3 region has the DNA TGTGCCAGCAGTTTCATGGGAAACACCATATATTTT. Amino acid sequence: CASSFMGNTIYF.

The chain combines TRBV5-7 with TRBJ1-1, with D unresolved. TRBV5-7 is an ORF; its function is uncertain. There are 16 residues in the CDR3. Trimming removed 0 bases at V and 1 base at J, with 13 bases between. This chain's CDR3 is CASSLDVLRSNTEAFF. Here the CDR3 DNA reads TGTGCCAGCAGCTTGGATGTCTTGCGTTCGAACACTGAAGCTTTCTTT.

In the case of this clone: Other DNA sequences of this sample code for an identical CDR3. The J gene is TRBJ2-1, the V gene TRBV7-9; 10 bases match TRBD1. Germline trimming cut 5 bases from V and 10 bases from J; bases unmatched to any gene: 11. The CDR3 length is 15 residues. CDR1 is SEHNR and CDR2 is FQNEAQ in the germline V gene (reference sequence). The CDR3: CASSVDRGLGGEQFF. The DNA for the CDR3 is TGTGCCAGCAGCGTTGACAGGGGGCTGGGGGGGGAGCAGTTCTTC. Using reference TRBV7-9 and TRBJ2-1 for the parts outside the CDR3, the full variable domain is DTGVSQNPRHKITKRGQNVTFRCDPISEHNRLYWYRQTLGQGPEFLTYFQNEAQLEKSRLLSDRFSAERPKGSFSTLEIQRTEQGDSAMYLCASSVDRGLGGEQFFGPGTRLTVL.

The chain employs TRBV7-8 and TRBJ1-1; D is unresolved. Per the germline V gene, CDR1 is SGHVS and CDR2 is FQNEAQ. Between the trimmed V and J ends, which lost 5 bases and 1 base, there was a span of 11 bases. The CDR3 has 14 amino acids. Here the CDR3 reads CASSPLNGNTEAFF. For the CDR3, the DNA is TGTGCCAGCAGCCCCCTAAACGGGAACACTGAAGCTTTCTTT. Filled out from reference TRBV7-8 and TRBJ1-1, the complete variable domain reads GAGVSQSPRYKVAKRGQDVALRCDPISGHVSLFWYQQALGQGPEFLTYFQNEAQLDKSGLPSDRFFAERPEGSVSTLKIQRTQQEDSAVYLCASSPLNGNTEAFFGQGTRLTVV.

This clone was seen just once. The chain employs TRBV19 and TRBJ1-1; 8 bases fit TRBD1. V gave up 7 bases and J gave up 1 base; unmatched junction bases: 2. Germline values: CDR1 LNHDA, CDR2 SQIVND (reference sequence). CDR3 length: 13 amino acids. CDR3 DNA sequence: TGTGCCAGTAAGACAGGGGAGAACACTGAAGCTTTCTTT. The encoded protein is CASKTGENTEAFF.

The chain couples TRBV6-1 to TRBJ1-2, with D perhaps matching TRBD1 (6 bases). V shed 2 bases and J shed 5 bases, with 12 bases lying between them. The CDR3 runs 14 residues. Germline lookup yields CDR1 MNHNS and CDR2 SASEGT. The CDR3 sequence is CASSESVRGYGYTF. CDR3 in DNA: TGTGCCAGCAGTGAAAGTGTCAGGGGTTATGGCTACACCTTC.

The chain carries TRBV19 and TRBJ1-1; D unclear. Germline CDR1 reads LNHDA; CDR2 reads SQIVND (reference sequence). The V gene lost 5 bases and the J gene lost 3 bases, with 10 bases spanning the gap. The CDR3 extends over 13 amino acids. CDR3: CASSSRRDTEAFF. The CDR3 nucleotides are TGTGCCAGTAGTTCCCGCCGGGACACTGAAGCTTTCTTT.

DNA of the CDR3: TGTGCCAGCAGCTCAAACCAGAACAAAAACATTCAGTACTTC. Its protein product is CASSSNQNKNIQYF. The chain is built from TRBV6-2 or TRBV6-3 and TRBJ2-4, with no clear D. Trimming took off 6 bases at V and 3 bases at J, with 12 bases between the two ends. From germline, CDR1 is MNHEY and CDR2 SVGEGT. This CDR3 spans 14 amino acids.

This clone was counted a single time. The CDR3 loop reads CASSRGTDTQYF. In nucleotides, the CDR3 is TGTGCCAGCAGTCGAGGGACAGATACGCAGTATTTT. The chain has TRBV12-3 or TRBV12-4 and TRBJ2-3, with a tentative D call TRBD2 (5 bases). The CDR3 runs 12 residues. V dropped 5 bases and J dropped 3 bases, with 6 bases sitting between them.

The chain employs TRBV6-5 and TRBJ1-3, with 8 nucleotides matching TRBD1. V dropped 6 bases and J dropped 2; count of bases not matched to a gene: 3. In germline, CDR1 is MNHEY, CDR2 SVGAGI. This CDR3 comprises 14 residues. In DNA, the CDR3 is TGTGCCAGCAGACGGACAGGGACTGGAAACACCATATATTTT. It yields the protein CASRRTGTGNTIYF.

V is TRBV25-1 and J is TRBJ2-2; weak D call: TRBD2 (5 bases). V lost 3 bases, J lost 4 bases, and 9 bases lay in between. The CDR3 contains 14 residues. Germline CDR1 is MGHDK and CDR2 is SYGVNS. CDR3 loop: CASSDVGSTGELFF. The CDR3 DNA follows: TGTGCCAGCAGTGATGTTGGGAGCACCGGGGAGCTGTTTTTT.

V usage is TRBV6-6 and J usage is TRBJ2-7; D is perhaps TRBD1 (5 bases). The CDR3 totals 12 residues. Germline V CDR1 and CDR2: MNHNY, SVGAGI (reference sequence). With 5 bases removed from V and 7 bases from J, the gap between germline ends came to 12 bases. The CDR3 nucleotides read TGTGCCAGCAGTGACAGTCTGGAGGAGCAGTACTTC. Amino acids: CASSDSLEEQYF.

CDR3 region: CASSPPRLAGGLNEQFF. The CDR3 bases are TGCGCCAGCAGCCCACCTCGACTAGCGGGGGGGCTAAATGAGCAGTTCTTC. This rearrangement joins TRBV5-1 to TRBJ2-1; 14 bases align to TRBD2. This CDR3 is 17 amino acids long. Germline assignment: CDR1 SGHRS and CDR2 YFSETQ. Trimming at V came to 4 bases and at J to 7 bases, leaving 10 bases not matched to a gene.

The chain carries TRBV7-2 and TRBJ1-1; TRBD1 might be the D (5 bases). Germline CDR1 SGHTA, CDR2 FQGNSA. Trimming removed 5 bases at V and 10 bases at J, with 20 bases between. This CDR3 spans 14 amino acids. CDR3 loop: CASSPSQGPQGAFF. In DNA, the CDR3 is TGTGCCAGCAGCCCCAGTCAAGGGCCTCAGGGAGCTTTCTTT.